This T cell receptor beta chain was obtained from a study of Ad26.COV2.S vaccination and SARS-CoV-2 variants. The wider study: A COV1001 Ad26.COV2.S trial-arm participant provided the sample. The study gave Ad26.COV2.S intramuscularly, once or twice 56 days apart.

Clones were read by immunoSEQ multiplex PCR, and TCRdb kept only the in-frame ones, dropping some. The table includes roughly 500,000 clones, roughly 89% detected once. General study results and limits: Post-vaccination spike-specific CD8+ and CD4+ T cell responses reportedly had substantial breadth.

The treatment: around 19 received Ad26.COV2.S at low or high dose, single or two shots; several received placebo; per-sample allocation not given. Sampling took place 63 days after the first vaccine or placebo injection. This clone has a single count. As yet, its antigen is unknown. CDR3 length: 17 amino acids. Germline V gene lookup returns CDR1 LNHDA and CDR2 SQIVND (reference sequence). V dropped 2 bases and J dropped 0 bases, with 13 bases sitting between them. This clonotype originated in a person between 18 and 60 years old who received the Ad26.COV2.S COVID-19 vaccine or a placebo. V and J are TRBV19 and TRBJ2-2; TRBD2 might be the D (6 bases). Sequenced here: peripheral blood, sampled in a trial of Ad26.COV2.S vaccine versus placebo. DNA of the CDR3: TGTGCCAGTAGTATAACTCCCGGGAGCGCGAACACCGGGGAGCTGTTTTTT. It codes for CASSITPGSANTGELFF.